A single sample gave rise to the 19 T cell receptor beta chains below, sequenced in a study of blood T cell repertoires in COVID-19. Sequencing was performed with immunoSEQ multiplex PCR; in TCRdb, only in-frame clones are kept and a portion is missing. Of roughly 150,000 clones detected, roughly 80% appear once; the ten largest clones hold about 8.6%. Sequenced input: PBMCs or T cells enriched from blood (not recorded which). The source of these receptors is a woman between 50 and 59 years old who had recovered from COVID-19.

The chain employs TRBV11-2 and TRBJ2-2, with TRBD1 as a possible D gene (5 bases). Germline-derived CDR1 and CDR2 are SGHAT and FQNNGV. Trimming removed 5 bases from V and 6 bases from J, with 16 bases in between. The CDR3 has 15 amino acids. The CDR3 is CASSHNLGVAGELFF. CDR3 coding DNA: TGTGCCAGCAGCCATAACCTAGGGGTGGCCGGGGAGCTGTTTTTT.

This chain connects TRBV4-2 to TRBJ1-2, with 8 bases fitting TRBD1. Germline V CDR1 and CDR2: LGHNA, YNFKEQ. This CDR3 is built from 16 residues. The V and J ends lost 0 bases and 2 bases, in that order; junction bases with no gene match: 5. In nucleotides, the CDR3 is TGTGCCAGCAGCCAAGATCAGGGACAGGTGAACTATGGCTACACCTTC. As protein: CASSQDQGQVNYGYTF.

The V gene is TRBV5-6, the J gene TRBJ1-5; TRBD1 matches 9 bases. Germline V gene data show CDR1 as SGHDT and CDR2 as YYEEEE. The V segment lost 3 bases and the J segment 0 bases; nucleotides outside the gene matches: 10. The CDR3 consists of 18 residues. The chain's CDR3 is CASSSRRTGVYSNQPQHF. The CDR3 region has the DNA TGTGCCAGCAGCTCCAGGCGGACAGGGGTTTATAGCAATCAGCCCCAGCATTTT.

This sequence joins TRBV6-1 and TRBJ2-6, with D perhaps matching TRBD2 (6 bases). V dropped 2 bases and J dropped 0 bases, with 14 bases sitting between them. The CDR3 has 18 amino acids. CDR1 and CDR2 (germline): MNHNS, SASEGT. This CDR3 is CASSEWGEIGSGANVLTF. CDR3 nucleotides: TGTGCCAGCAGTGAATGGGGGGAAATTGGCTCTGGGGCCAACGTCCTGACTTTC.

The V gene is TRBV3-1 (or the pseudogene TRBV3-2), the J gene TRBJ2-7; D is undetermined. From germline, CDR1 is LGHDT and CDR2 YNNKEL (reference sequence). Trimming stripped 0 bases from V and 3 bases from J, with 3 bases between. The length of the CDR3 is 12 residues. The DNA for the CDR3 is TGTGCCAGCAGCCAAGAACACTACGAGCAGTACTTC. It codes for CASSQEHYEQYF.

This clone was seen a single time. The J gene is TRBJ1-3, the V gene TRBV19, with no clear D. CDR3 length equals 15 residues. Trimming pared 2 bases from V and 4 bases from J, leaving 12 bases between. From germline, CDR1 is LNHDA and CDR2 SQIVND (reference sequence). CDR3 protein: CASSITTLTGNTIYF. DNA of the CDR3: TGTGCCAGTAGTATAACCACATTAACCGGAAACACCATATATTTT.

This clone was detected once. The chain carries TRBV6-5 and TRBJ1-6; D remains unclear. The ends were cut back, 2 bases at V and 5 bases at J, with 10 bases in the middle. CDR1 MNHEY and CDR2 SVGAGI come from the germline V gene. The CDR3 is made up of 15 amino acids. CDR3 nucleotides: TGTGCCAGCAGTTACGAGGCAAGAAATAATTCACCCCTCCACTTT. It codes for CASSYEARNNSPLHF.

The J gene is TRBJ1-2, the V gene TRBV7-2; D unclear. The CDR3 length is 15 residues. V was pared by 5 bases and J by 4 bases, with 17 bases between. The germline CDR1 and CDR2 sequences are SGHTA and FQGNSA. CDR3 sequence: CASSPSTTLSYGYTF. The DNA of the CDR3 is TGTGCCAGCAGCCCTTCTACCACCTTATCCTATGGCTACACCTTC.

The chain couples TRBV18 to TRBJ1-2, with D uncertain. V was clipped by 3 bases and J by 4 bases, with 12 bases between them. The CDR3 length is 14 residues. Germline loops: CDR1 KGHSH, CDR2 LQKENI. In DNA form, the CDR3 reads TGTGCCAGCTCACCCTTCGCGGAGTCCTATGGCTACACCTTC. As protein: CASSPFAESYGYTF.

This sequence joins TRBV25-1 and TRBJ1-6; D perhaps matches TRBD1 (5 bases). CDR1 is MGHDK and CDR2 is SYGVNS in the germline V gene. V lost 6 bases and J 7 bases, leaving 16 bases between the germline ends. There are 15 residues in the CDR3. The CDR3 spells CASRPPGTGNSPLHF. The CDR3 bases are TGTGCCAGCAGACCTCCCGGGACTGGGAATTCACCCCTCCACTTT.

The DNA for the CDR3 is TGTGCCAGCAGTTCGTTCGGGAATTCACCCCTCCACTTT. Translation gives CASSSFGNSPLHF. The chain joins TRBV28 to TRBJ1-6; no clear D. The length of the CDR3 is 13 residues. Germline CDR1 reads MDHEN; CDR2 reads SYDVKM. Trimming took off 4 bases at V and 7 bases at J, with 8 bases between the two ends.

This chain connects TRBV4-3 to TRBJ1-1; D may be TRBD1 (5 bases). V gave up 1 base and J gave up 1 base, with 13 bases separating them. Germline CDR1 reads LGHNA; CDR2 reads YSLEER. The CDR3 is 16 residues long. CDR3 sequence reads: CASSQGGGQPNTEAFF. The CDR3 coding sequence is TGCGCCAGCAGCCAAGGGGGAGGACAACCGAACACTGAAGCTTTCTTT.

The chain recombines TRBV4-3 with TRBJ2-1, with TRBD1 matching 9 bases. Germline V lookup: CDR1 LGHNA, CDR2 YSLEER. J gave up 8 bases and V 8 bases, and 19 bases lay outside the gene matches. The CDR3 contains 17 residues. Here the CDR3 reads CASSRLHPGQGRDEQFF. CDR3 in DNA: TGCGCCAGCTCCAGACTCCATCCGGGACAGGGACGGGATGAGCAGTTCTTC.

The gene calls are TRBV4-3 and TRBJ2-7; 10 bases map to TRBD1. Trimming took 0 bases from V and 3 from J; bases not matched to a gene: 5. The germline CDR1 and CDR2 sequences are LGHNA and YSLEER. The CDR3 is 16 residues long. The CDR3 reads CASSQERTGGNYEQYF. CDR3 sequence (DNA): TGCGCCAGCAGCCAAGAGCGGACAGGGGGAAACTACGAGCAGTACTTC.

The chain is built from TRBV5-1 and TRBJ2-2; 9 bases are shared with TRBD2. The germline V gene encodes CDR1 SGHRS and CDR2 YFSETQ. Trimming cost V 0 bases and J 9 bases; bases outside gene matches: 6. CDR3 length: 15 amino acids. The CDR3 DNA sequence: TGCGCCAGCAGCTTGGAGGGTAGCGGGAGCAGGGAGCTGTTTTTT. Its translation is CASSLEGSGSRELFF.

This chain links TRBV4-3 with TRBJ2-7, with D perhaps TRBD2 (5 bases). CDR1 is LGHNA and CDR2 is YSLEER in the germline V gene. There are 15 residues in the CDR3. Trimming took 0 bases from V and 4 from J, leaving 13 bases between them. CDR3 in DNA: TGCGCCAGCAGCCAAGAATTGGCTAGCCTGTACGAGCAGTACTTC. Protein product: CASSQELASLYEQYF.

Only a few counts were recorded for this clone. This specimen includes other DNA sequences encoding the same CDR3. This rearrangement joins TRBV18 to TRBJ2-2, with TRBD1 as a possible D gene (5 bases). The germline CDR1 and CDR2 sequences are KGHSH and LQKENI. CDR3 length: 13 amino acids. Trimming shortened V by 1 base and J by 5 bases, and 5 bases separated the two germline ends. The CDR3 nucleotides are TGTGCCAGCTCACCACGACAGACCGGGGAGCTGTTTTTT. Its protein product is CASSPRQTGELFF.

The rearrangement uses TRBV2 and TRBJ1-2, with D possibly matching TRBD1 (5 bases). Germline-derived CDR1 and CDR2 are SNHLY and FYNNEI. This CDR3 is built from 14 residues. The V end was cut by 8 bases, the J end by 7 bases, with 20 bases between. The CDR3 coding sequence is TGTGCCAGCTCCTCTTTAATTGGGGGGACTGGCTACACCTTC. The encoded protein is CASSSLIGGTGYTF.

This rearrangement joins TRBV7-9 to TRBJ1-4, with D perhaps TRBD1 (6 bases). The V gene lost 5 bases and the J gene lost 8 bases, with 12 bases spanning the gap. CDR1 is SEHNR and CDR2 is FQNEAQ in the germline V gene (reference sequence). The CDR3 runs 13 residues. CDR3 loop: CASSLPRGEKLFF. Here the CDR3 DNA reads TGTGCCAGCAGCCTCCCAAGGGGGGAAAAACTGTTTTTT.